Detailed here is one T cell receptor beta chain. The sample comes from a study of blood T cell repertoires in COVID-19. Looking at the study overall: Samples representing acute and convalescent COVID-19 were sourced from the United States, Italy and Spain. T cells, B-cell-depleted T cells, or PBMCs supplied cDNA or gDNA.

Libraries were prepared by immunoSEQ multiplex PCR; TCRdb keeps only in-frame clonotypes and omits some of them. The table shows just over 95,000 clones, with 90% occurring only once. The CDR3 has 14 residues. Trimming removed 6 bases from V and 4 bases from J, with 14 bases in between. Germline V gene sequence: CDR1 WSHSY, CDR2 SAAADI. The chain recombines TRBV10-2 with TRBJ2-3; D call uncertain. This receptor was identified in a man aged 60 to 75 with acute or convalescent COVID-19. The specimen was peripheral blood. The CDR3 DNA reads TGCGCCAGCAGAGGTGTTCGAGGCGCAGATACGCAGTATTTT. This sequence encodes CASRGVRGADTQYF.